This T cell receptor beta chain emerged from a study of blood T cell repertoires in COVID-19. As for the study in general: The United States, Italy and Spain supplied acute and convalescent COVID-19 samples.

CDR1 is MNHEY, CDR2 SMNVEV, per germline (reference sequence). This CDR3 is 14 amino acids long. V dropped 4 bases and J dropped 11; count of bases not matched to a gene: 6. Authors' analysis steps: Scientists estimated how many nucleated cells there were by amplifying reference gene primers. Sequencing used immunoSEQ multiplex PCR; TCRdb keeps in-frame clones, though not all of them. V, J and clone size were drawn from that table, and D and trimming were deduced from the DNA. The data hold over 150,000 clones, with around 86% observed a single time. Patients from Seattle were sampled longitudinally, starting during active infection. This clone was seen more than once but under ten times.

Source material: peripheral blood. This TCR was recovered from a woman older than 75 with COVID-19, enrolled during active disease. The chain employs TRBV27 and TRBJ1-6, with 9 bases lining up with TRBD1. The CDR3 bases are TGTGCCAGCAGTTCGGGGACAGGGTATACACCCCTCCACTTT. Amino acids: CASSSGTGYTPLHF.